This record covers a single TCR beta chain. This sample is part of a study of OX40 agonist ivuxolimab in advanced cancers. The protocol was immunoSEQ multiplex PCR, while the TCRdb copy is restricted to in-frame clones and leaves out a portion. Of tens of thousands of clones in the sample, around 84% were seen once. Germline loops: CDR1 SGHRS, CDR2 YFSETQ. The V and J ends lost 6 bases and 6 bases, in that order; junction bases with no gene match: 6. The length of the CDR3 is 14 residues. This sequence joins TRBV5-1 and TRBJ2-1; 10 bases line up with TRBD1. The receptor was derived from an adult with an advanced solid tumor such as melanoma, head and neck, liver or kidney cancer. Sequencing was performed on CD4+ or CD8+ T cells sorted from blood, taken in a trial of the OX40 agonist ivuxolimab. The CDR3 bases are TGCGCCAGCAACCCCGGGACAGGGGTCAATGAGCAGTTCTTC. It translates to CASNPGTGVNEQFF. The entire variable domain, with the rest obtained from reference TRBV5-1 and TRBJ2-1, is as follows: KAGVTQTPRYLIKTRGQQVTLSCSPISGHRSVSWYQQTPGQGLQFLFEYFSETQRNKGNFPGRFSGRQFSNSRSEMNVSTLELGDSALYLCASNPGTGVNEQFFGPGTRLTVL.